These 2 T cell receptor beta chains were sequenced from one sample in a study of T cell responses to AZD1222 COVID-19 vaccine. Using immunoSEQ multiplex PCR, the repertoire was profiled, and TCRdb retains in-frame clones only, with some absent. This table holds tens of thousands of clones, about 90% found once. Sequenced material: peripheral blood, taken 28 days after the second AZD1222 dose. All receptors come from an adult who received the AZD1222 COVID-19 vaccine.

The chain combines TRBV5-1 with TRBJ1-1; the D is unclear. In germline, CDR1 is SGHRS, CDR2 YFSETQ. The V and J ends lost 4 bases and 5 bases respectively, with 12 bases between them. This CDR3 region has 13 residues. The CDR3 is CASSLKGQTEAFF. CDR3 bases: TGCGCCAGCAGCCTAAAAGGGCAAACTGAAGCTTTCTTT.

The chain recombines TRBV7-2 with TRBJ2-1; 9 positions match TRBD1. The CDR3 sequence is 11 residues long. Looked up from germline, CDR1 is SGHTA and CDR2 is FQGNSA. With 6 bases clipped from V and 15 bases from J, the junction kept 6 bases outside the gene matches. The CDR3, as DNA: TGTGCCAGCAGTCCACAGGGGGCTCTGTTCTTC. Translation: CASSPQGALFF.